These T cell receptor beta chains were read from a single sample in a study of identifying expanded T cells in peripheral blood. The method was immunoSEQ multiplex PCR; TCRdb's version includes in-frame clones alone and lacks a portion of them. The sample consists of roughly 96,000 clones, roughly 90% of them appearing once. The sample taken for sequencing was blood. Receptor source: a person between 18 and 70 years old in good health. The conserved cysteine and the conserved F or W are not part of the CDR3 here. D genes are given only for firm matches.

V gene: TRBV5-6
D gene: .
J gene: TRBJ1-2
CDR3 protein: ASTPRRVNYGYT

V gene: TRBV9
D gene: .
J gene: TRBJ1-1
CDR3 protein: ASSVDGGRNTEAF

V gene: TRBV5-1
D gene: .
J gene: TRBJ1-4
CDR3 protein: ASSFGEKLF

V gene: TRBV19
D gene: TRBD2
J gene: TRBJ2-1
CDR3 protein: ASSIDLVAGGPFQF

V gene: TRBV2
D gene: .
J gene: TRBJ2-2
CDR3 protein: ASSVGEEVELF

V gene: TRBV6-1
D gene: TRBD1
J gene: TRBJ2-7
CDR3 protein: ASSPPGQGLREQY

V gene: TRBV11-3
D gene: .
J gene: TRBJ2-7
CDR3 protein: ASSPFTGLKNYEQY

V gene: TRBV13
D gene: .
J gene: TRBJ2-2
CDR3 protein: ASSPGHLPGELF

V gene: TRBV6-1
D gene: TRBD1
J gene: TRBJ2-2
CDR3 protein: ASSELGDRDTGELF

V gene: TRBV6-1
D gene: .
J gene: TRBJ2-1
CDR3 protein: ASSEGRQF

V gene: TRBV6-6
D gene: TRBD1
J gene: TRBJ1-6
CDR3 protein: ASRTGTGHSPLH

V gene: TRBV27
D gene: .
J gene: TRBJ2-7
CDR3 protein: ASSFKAGVPYEQY

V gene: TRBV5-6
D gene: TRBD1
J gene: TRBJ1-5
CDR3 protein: ASSFGQGQVQPQH

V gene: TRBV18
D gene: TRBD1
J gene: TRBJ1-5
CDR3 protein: ASSPEGGGIFNQPQH

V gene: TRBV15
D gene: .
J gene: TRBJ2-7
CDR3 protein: ATSRTKDGGWYEQY

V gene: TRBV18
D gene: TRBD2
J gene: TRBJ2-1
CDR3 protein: ASSPGLARGANEQF

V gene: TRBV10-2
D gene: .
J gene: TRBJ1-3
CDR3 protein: ASSEGQPSFGNTIY

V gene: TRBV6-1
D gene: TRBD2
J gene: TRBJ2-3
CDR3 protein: ASSGGVTSGGPTDTQY

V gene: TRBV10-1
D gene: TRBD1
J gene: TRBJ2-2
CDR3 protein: ASSRTGNTGELF

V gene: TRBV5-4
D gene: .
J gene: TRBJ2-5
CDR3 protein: ASSLAGLGTGETQY

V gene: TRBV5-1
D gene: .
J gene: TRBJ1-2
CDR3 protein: ASSLGGGASGYT

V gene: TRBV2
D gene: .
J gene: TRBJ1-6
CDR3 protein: ASTVRGTRDSPLH

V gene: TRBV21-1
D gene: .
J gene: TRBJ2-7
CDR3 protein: ASSKVKGGEQY

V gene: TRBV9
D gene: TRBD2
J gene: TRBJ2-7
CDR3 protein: ASSPRTSARTYEQY

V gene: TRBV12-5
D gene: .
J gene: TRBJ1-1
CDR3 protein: ASGIGGVLNTEAF

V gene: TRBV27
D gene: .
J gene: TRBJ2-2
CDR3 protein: ASSPRAGLPTGELF

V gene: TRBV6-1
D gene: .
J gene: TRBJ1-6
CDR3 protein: ASGSNYSPLH

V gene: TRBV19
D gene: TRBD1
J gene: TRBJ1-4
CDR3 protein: ASSIPGQGPNEKLF

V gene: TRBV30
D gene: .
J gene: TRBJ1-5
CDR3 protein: AWSESHSNQPQH

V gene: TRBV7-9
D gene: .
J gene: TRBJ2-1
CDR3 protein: ASSLSRGESEQF

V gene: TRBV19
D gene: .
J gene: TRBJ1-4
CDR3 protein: ASSAGQIATNEKLF

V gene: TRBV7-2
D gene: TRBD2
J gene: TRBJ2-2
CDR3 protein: ASSLGLAGTGELF

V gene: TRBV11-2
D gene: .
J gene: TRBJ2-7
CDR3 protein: ASSSLTRDYEQY

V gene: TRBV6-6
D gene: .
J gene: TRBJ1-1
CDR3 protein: ASSYNRNTEAF

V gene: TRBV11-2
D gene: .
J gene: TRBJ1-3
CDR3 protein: ASSFATGPPGNTIY

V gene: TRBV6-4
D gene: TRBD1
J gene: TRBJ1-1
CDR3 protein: ASREGGQAF

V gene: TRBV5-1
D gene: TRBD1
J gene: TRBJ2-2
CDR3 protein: ASSVGQGGTGELF

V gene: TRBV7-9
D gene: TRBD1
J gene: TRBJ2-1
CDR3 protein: ASSSKVGTGAYNEQF

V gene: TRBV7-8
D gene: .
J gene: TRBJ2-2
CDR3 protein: ASSLVGGTGELF

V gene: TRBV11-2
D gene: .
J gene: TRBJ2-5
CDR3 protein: ASSLAPGSQETQY

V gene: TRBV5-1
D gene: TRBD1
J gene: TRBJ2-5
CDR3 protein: ASSHRQGQETQY

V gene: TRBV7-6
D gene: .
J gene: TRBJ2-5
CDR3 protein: ASSFRPEETQY

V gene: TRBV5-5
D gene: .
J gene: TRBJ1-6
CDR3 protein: ASSPRDGPSPLH

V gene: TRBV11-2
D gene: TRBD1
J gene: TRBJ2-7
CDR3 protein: ASSLDRGHEQY

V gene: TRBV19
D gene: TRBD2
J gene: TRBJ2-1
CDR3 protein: ASSLGGYNEQF

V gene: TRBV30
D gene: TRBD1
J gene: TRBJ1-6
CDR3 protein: AWSWDRDSPLH

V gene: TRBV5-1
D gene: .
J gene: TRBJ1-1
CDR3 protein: ASSYPDRRNTEAF

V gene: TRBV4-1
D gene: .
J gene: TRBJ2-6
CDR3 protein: ASSQEWQSGANVLT

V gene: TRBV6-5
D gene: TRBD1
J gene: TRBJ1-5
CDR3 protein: ASSNQGDQPQH

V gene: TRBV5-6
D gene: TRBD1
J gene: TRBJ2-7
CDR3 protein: ASSLVNRGAWYEQY

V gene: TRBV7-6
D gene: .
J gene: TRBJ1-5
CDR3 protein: ASSPMAGQLRQPQH

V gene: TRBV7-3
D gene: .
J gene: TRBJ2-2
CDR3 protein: ASSLIGGANTGELF

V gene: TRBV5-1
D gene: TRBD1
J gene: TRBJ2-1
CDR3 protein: ASSYSGTGYNEQF

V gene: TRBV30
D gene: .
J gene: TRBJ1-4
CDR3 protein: AWNPLGDLTRKLF

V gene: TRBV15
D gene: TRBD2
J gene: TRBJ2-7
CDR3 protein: ATSRSGGRANEQY

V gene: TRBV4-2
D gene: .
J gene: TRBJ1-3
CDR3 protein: ASSREGQLGNTIY